This T cell receptor (beta chain) is from a study of early T cells in non-severe SARS-CoV-2 infection. As for the study in general: Bulk RNA taken from unsorted whole blood was sequenced, leaving chains unpaired.

This clonotype was seen at least ten times. The antigen remains undetermined. The length of the CDR3 is 15 residues. V lost 3 bases and J lost 0; bases outside the gene matches: 0. The germline V gene encodes CDR1 ENHRY and CDR2 SYGVKD. Attachment of unique molecular identifiers to individual cDNA molecules was performed. Via MiXCR, TCRdb re-called the 5' RACE reads, giving one row per CDR3 protein. This repertoire shows around 30,000 distinct CDR3 sequences, roughly 5.7% found once; its top ten account for about 24%. Whole-study findings and limits: Matches to VDJdb favored anti-spike CD8 responses and missed private and CD4 specificities.

The chain joins TRBV10-3 to TRBJ2-4; the match to TRBD2 covers 9 bases. Sequencing was done on a sample of whole blood. This TCR was recovered from an adult who was a healthcare worker with PCR-confirmed SARS-CoV-2 infection or an uninfected control (not recorded which). As DNA, the CDR3 is TGTGCCATCAGTGATAGCGGGAGAGCCAAAAACATTCAGTACTTC. Amino acid sequence: CAISDSGRAKNIQYF.